This TCR beta chain emerged from a study of blood T cells in healthy people across ages (dated by TCRdb to the mid-2010s). Study-level background: In model experiments, template switching captured about one uniquely barcoded TCR beta cDNA molecule for every two T cells. The donors were divided into four age groups: young (average around 17 years), middle-aged (approximately 39), aged (around 67) and long-lived (about 79). Age-related changes in TCR beta repertoire diversity were measured in the study by deep sequencing normalized with unique cDNA molecular identifiers. Donors of different ages were randomly distributed across sequencing lanes to avoid experimental bias. Two additional independent replicas of 1 million unique cDNA reads from the same blood draw were analyzed for two donors (one aged 18 to 29 and one aged 80 or older).

There are 15 amino acids in the CDR3, from cysteine to phenylalanine inclusive. The read is trimmed to its CDR3 DNA, 45 bases read in frame from base 1. Based on the germline V gene, the CDR1 and CDR2 sequences are MDHEN and SYDVKM. Here V drops 6 bases and J drops 0 bases, and the junction holds 5 bases not matched to any gene. This clonotype was observed a few times. Its antigen is still unknown. The record has no base qualities; no much larger clone is one base away. Systemically healthy Caucasian individuals from Russia, 35 to 50 in total and aged about 6 to 100 years, were included as donors. Each donor gave around 9.8 milliliters of peripheral blood, collected into EDTA-treated Vacutainer tubes. Ficoll-Paque density-gradient centrifugation was used to isolate PBMCs, with at least 7 million per sample. Total RNA, at least 6 micrograms per sample, was extracted from PBMCs with Trizol reagent. For every donor, an aliquot of PBMCs went through flow cytometry to measure the percentages of naive CD45RAhigh/CD27high T cells.

Libraries were constructed by 5' RACE. The sequencer was an Illumina HiSeq 2500. A second about 7 to 11 cycle PCR used a sample-barcoded 5' primer and a J-beta primer mix. Each TCR beta cDNA molecule received a unique molecular identifier from a template-switch 5' adaptor carrying 12 random nucleotides. Each sample yielded at least 3 million CDR3-containing paired-end reads. First-strand cDNA was synthesized from all RNA with the Mint cDNA synthesis kit, primed by a TRBC-specific oligonucleotide. Following uracil-DNA glycosylase treatment, a first 18-cycle PCR with universal primers M1SS and BC2_uni_R was performed on all cDNA. The original pipeline was this. Each sample was normalized by randomly selecting 1 million high-quality reads, each carrying a distinct molecular identifier. Instead of being binned into consensus sequences, reads that shared molecular identifiers were thrown out. MiTCR, set to a Q25 quality threshold and the strictest error-elimination algorithm, was used for CDR3 identification, clonotype clustering and error correction. A nonparametric unseen species model with Euler transformation was used to estimate lower-bound total TCR beta diversity. TCRdb reprocessing: public reads trimmed at Q25 with fastp, clones called with MiXCR, in-frame beta chains kept. Each entry merges the rows of one CDR3 protein and shows their most common DNA and genes. TCRdb's processing, not the study's, gives the V and J calls here. Within this sample are around 1.5 million distinct CDR3 sequences, with approximately 32% of them counted one time only. 10% to 12% of the sample is taken by the ten largest.

Overall results and qualifications from the work: Because profiling used bulk unsorted PBMCs, naive and antigen-experienced compartments could not be compared conclusively. Compared with the aged group, more naive CD4+ T cells, fewer expanded clones and increased TCR diversity were shown by the long-lived group, suggesting age selection. Donor CMV infection status was unknown, potentially confounding age-related changes in expanded clonotypes. As age increased, observed TCR beta diversity per million T cells dropped in a roughly linear way, and a significant reduction was already evident by age 40. Observed TCR beta diversity correlated strongly with the percentage of naive T cells measured by flow cytometry. Total diversity estimates from one million sequenced T cells were considered lower bounds and underestimates.

Sequenced input: blood. The rearranged segments are TRBV28 and TRBJ2-3; TRBD1 agrees with 8 junctional bases. The receptor was derived from a woman aged 30 to 39 in good health. Here the CDR3 is given as CASRPGQASTDTQYF. The nucleotides read TGTGCCAGCAGACCGGGACAGGCTAGCACAGATACGCAGTATTTT.